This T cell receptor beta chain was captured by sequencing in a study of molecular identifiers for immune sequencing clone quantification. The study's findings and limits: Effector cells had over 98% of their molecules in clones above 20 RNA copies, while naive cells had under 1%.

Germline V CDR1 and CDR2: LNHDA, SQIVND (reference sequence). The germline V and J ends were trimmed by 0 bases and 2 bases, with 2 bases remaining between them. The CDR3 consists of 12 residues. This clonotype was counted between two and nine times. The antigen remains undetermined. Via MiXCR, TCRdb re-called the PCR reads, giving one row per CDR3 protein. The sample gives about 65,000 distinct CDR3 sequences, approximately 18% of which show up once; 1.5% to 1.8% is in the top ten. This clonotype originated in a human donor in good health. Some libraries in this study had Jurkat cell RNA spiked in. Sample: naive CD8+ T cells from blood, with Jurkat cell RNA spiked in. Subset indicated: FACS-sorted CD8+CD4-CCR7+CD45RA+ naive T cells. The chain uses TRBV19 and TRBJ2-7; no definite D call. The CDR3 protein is CASSIDPYEQYF. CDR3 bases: TGTGCCAGTAGTATAGATCCCTACGAGCAGTACTTC.